The T cell receptor beta chain described here comes from a study of vaccination effects on CD4 cells after COVID-19. On this clone itself: As yet, its antigen is unknown.

ViraFEST expansion of antigen-specific CD4+ T cells with viral peptide pools preceded sequencing. At the end of 10 days of culture, CD4+ T cells were isolated. According to the study, vaccine recipients showed no prior SARS-CoV-2 infection and negative nucleocapsid antibodies. Repertoires were generated with immunoSEQ multiplex PCR, while TCRdb's copy carries only in-frame clones and drops some. The table has 20,000 to 25,000 clones, around 62% seen once. This sequence was found in a human donor who received a COVID-19 vaccine. The specimen comprised CD4+ T cells from PBMCs cultured with HCoV-NL63 spike peptides, sampled before COVID-19 vaccination.

This CDR3 is CASTPSEGGKTQYF. DNA of the CDR3: TGTGCCAGCACCCCTTCGGAAGGGGGCAAGACCCAGTACTTC. The gene calls are TRBV6-6 and TRBJ2-5, with 7 bases that match TRBD1. The length of the CDR3 is 14 residues. V shed 7 bases, J shed 6 bases, and the junction held 11 bases outside the gene matches. Germline values: CDR1 MNHNY, CDR2 SVGAGI (reference sequence).